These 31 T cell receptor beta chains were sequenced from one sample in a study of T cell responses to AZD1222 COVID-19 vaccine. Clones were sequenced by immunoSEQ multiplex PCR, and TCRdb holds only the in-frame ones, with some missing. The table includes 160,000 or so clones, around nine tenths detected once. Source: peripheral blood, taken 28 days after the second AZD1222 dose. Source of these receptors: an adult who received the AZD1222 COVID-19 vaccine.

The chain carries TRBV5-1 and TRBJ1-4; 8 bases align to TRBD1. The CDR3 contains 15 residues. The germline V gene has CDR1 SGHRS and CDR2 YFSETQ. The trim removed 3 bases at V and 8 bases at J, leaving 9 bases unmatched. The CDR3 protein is CASSYSGGVEEKLFF. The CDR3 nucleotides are TGCGCCAGCAGCTACTCAGGGGGCGTTGAGGAAAAACTGTTTTTT.

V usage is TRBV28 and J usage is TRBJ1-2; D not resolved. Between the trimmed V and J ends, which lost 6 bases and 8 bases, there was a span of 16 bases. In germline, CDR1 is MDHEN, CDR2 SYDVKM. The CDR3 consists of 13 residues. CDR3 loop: CASRSEGPAGYTF. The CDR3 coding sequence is TGTGCCAGCAGATCCGAGGGCCCGGCAGGCTACACCTTC.

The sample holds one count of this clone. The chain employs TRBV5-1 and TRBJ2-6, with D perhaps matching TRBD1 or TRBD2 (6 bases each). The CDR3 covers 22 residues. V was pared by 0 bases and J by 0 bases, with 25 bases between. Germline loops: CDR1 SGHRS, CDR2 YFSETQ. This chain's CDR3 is CASSLVFQRGPYTFSGANVLTF. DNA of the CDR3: TGCGCCAGCAGCTTGGTGTTTCAACGGGGGCCGTATACTTTCTCTGGGGCCAACGTCCTGACTTTC.

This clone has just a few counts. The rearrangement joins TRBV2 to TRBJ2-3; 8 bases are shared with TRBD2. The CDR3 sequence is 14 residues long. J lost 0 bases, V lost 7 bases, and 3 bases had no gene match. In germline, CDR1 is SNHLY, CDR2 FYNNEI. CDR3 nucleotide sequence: TGTGCCAGCAAGGCTAGCGGGAGCACAGATACGCAGTATTTT. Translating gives CASKASGSTDTQYF.

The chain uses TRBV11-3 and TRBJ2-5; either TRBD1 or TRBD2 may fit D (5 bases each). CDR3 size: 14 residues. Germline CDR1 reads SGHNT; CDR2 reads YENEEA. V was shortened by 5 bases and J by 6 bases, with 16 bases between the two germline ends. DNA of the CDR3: TGTGCCAGCAGCCGTAGGGGAGTAGCCCAGACCCAGTACTTC. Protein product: CASSRRGVAQTQYF.

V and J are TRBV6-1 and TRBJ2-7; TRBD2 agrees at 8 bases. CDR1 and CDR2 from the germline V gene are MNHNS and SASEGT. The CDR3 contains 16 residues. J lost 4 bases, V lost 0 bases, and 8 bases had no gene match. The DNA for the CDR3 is TGTGCCAGCAGTGAAGCCCCCGGGGGGGGATATTACGAGCAGTACTTC. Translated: CASSEAPGGGYYEQYF.

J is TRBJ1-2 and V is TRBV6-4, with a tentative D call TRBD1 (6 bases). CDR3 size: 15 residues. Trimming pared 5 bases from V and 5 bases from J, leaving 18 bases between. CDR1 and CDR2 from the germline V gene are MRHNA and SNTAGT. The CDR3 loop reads CASSFSRGGAYGYTF. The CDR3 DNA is TGTGCCAGCAGTTTCAGCAGGGGAGGCGCGTATGGCTACACCTTC.

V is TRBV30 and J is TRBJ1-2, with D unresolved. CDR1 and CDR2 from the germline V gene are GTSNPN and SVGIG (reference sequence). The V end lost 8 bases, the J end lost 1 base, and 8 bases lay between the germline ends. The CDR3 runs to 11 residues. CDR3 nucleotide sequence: TGTGCCAATGGTTATAACTATGGCTACACCTTC. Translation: CANGYNYGYTF. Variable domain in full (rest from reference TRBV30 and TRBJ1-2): SQTIHQWPATLVQPVGSPLSLECTVEGTSNPNLYWYRQAAGRGLQLLFYSVGIGQISSEVPQNLSASRPQDRQFILSSKKLLLSDSGFYLCANGYNYGYTFGSGTRLTVV.

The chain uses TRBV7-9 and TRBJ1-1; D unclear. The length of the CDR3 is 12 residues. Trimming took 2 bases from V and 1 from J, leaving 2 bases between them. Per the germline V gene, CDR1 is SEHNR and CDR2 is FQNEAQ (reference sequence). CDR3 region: CASSLWNTEAFF. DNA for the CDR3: TGTGCCAGCAGCTTATGGAACACTGAAGCTTTCTTT. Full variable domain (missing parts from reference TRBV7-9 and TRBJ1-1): DTGVSQNPRHKITKRGQNVTFRCDPISEHNRLYWYRQTLGQGPEFLTYFQNEAQLEKSRLLSDRFSAERPKGSFSTLEIQRTEQGDSAMYLCASSLWNTEAFFGQGTRLTVV.

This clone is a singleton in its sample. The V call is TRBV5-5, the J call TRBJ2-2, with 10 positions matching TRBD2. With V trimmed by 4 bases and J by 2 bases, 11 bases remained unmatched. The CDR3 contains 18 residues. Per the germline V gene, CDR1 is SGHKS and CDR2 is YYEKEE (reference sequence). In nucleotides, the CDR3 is TGTGCCAGCAGCGATCACATATCTAGCGGGAGAAACACCGGGGAGCTGTTTTTT. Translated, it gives CASSDHISSGRNTGELFF.

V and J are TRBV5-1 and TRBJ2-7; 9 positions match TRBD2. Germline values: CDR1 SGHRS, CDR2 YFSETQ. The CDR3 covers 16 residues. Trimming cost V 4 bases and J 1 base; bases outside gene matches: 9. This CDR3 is CASSLLAGVGSYEQYF. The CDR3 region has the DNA TGCGCCAGCAGCCTATTAGCGGGAGTTGGTTCCTACGAGCAGTACTTC.

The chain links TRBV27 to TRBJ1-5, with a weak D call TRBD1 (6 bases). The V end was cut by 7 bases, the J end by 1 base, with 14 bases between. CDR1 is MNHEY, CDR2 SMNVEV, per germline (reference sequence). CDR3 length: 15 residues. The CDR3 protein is CASNPGGGSNQPQHF. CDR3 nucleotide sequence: TGTGCCAGCAACCCCGGGGGGGGCAGCAATCAGCCCCAGCATTTT.

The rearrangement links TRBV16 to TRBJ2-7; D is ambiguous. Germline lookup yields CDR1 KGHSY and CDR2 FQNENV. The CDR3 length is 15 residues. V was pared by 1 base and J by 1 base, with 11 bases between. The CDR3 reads CASSQLFVGSYEQYF. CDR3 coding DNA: TGTGCCAGCAGCCAATTATTCGTGGGGTCCTACGAGCAGTACTTC. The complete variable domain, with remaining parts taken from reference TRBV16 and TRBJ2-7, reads GEEVAQTPKHLVRGEGQKAKLYCAPIKGHSYVFWYQQVLKNEFKFLISFQNENVFDETGMPKERFSAKCLPNSPCSLEIQATKLEDSAVYFCASSQLFVGSYEQYFGPGTRLTVT.

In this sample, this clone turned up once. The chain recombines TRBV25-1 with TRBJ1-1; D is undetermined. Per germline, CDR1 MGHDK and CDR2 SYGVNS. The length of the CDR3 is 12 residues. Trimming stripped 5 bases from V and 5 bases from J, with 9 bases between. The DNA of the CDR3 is TGTGCCAGCAGTCTAGGGAGTACTGAAGCTTTCTTT. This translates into CASSLGSTEAFF.

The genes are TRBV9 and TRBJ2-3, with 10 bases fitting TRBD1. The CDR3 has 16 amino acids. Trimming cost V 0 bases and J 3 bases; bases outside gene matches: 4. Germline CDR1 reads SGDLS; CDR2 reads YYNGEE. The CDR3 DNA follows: TGTGCCAGCAGCGTAGCTAAGGGACAGGGGACAGATACGCAGTATTTT. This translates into CASSVAKGQGTDTQYF.

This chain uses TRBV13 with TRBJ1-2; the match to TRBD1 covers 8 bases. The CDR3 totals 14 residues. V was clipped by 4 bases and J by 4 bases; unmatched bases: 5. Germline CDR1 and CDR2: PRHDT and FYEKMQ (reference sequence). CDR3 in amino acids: CASSSRDRPYGYTF. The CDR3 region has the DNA TGTGCCAGCAGCTCCCGGGACAGGCCCTATGGCTACACCTTC.

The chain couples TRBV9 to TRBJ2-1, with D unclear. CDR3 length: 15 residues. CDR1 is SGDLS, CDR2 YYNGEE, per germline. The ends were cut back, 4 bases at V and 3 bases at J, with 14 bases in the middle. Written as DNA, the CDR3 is TGTGCCAGCAGCCCTCGGCCCAACTACTACAATGAGCAGTTCTTC. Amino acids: CASSPRPNYYNEQFF.

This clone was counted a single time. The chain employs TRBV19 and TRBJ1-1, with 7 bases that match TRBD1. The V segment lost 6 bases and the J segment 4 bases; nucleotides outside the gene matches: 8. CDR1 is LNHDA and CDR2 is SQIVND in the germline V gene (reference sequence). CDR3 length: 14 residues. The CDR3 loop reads CASSPTGLGTEAFF. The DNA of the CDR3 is TGTGCCAGTAGCCCGACAGGGCTCGGCACTGAAGCTTTCTTT. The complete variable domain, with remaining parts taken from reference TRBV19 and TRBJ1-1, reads DGGITQSPKYLFRKEGQNVTLSCEQNLNHDAMYWYRQDPGQGLRLIYYSQIVNDFQKGDIAEGYSVSREKKESFPLTVTSAQKNPTAFYLCASSPTGLGTEAFFGQGTRLTVV.

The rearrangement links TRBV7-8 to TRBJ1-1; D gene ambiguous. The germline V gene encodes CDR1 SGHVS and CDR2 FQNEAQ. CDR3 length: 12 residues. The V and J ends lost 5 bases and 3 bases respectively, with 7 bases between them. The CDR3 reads CASSPGHTEAFF. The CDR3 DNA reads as TGTGCCAGCAGCCCCGGTCACACTGAAGCTTTCTTT. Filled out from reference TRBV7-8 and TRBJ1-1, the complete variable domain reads GAGVSQSPRYKVAKRGQDVALRCDPISGHVSLFWYQQALGQGPEFLTYFQNEAQLDKSGLPSDRFFAERPEGSVSTLKIQRTQQEDSAVYLCASSPGHTEAFFGQGTRLTVV.

The CDR3 loop is CASSEAGTVGHEQFF. CDR3 DNA: TGCGCCAGCAGTGAGGCCGGGACCGTGGGACATGAGCAGTTCTTC. This chain links TRBV10-2 with TRBJ2-1, with D perhaps assigned TRBD1 or TRBD2 (5 bases each). Germline CDR1 WSHSY, CDR2 SAAADI. Trimming removed 2 bases at V and 8 bases at J, with 16 bases between. CDR3 size: 15 residues.

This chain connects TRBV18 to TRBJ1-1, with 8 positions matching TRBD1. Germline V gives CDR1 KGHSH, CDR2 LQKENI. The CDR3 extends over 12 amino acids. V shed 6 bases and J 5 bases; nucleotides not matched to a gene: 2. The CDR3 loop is CASSRDRTEAFF. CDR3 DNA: TGTGCCAGCTCCAGGGACAGGACTGAAGCTTTCTTT.

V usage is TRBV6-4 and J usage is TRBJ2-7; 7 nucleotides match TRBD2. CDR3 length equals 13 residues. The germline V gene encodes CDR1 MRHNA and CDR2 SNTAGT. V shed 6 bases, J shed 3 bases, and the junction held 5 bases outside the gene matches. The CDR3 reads CASRGGRSYEQYF. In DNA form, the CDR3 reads TGTGCCAGCAGGGGCGGGAGAAGCTACGAGCAGTACTTC.

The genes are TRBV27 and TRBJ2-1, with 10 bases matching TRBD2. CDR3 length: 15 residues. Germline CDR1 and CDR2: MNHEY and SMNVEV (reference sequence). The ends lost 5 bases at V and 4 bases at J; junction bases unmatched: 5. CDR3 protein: CASSPSSGSYNEQFF. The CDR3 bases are TGTGCCAGCAGTCCCTCTAGCGGGAGTTACAATGAGCAGTTCTTC.

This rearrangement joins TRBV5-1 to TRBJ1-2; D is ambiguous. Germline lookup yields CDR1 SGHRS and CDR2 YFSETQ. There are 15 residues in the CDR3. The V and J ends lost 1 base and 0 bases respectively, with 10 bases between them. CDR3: CASSLSPLANYGYTF. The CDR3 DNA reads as TGCGCCAGCAGCTTGAGCCCACTAGCTAACTATGGCTACACCTTC.

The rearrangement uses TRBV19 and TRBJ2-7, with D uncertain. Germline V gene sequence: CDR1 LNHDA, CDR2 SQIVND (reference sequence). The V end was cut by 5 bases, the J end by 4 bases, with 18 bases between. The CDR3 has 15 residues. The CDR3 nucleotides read TGTGCCAGTAGTTCAAGGGCTGCCGCGAGTTACGAGCAGTACTTC. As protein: CASSSRAAASYEQYF.

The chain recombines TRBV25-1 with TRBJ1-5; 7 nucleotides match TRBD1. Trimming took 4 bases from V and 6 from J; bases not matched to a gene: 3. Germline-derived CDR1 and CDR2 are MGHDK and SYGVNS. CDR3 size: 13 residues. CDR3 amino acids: CASSGQGVQPQHF. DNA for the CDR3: TGTGCCAGCAGTGGGCAGGGGGTTCAGCCCCAGCATTTT.

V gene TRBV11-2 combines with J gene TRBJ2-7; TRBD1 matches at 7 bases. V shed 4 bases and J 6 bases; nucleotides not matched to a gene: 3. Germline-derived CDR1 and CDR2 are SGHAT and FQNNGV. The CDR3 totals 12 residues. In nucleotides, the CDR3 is TGTGCCAGCAGCTCGACAGGGCGCGAGCAGTACTTC. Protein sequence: CASSSTGREQYF.

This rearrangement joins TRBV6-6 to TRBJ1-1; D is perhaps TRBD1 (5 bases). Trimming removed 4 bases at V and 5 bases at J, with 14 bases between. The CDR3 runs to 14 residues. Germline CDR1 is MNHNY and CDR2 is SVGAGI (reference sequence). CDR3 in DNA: TGTGCCAGCAGTTCACAGGTCTCGGGAACTGAAGCTTTCTTT. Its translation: CASSSQVSGTEAFF.

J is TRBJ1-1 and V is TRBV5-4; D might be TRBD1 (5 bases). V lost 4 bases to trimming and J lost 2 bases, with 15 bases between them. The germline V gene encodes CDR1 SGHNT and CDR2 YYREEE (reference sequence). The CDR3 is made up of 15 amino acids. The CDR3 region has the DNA TGTGCCAGCAGCCCCGAACAGGCGAGAAACACTGAAGCTTTCTTT. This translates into CASSPEQARNTEAFF.

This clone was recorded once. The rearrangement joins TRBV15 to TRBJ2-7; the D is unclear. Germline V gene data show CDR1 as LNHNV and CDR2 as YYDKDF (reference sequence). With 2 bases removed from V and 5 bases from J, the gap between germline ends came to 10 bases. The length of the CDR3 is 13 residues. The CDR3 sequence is CATSRTTRNEQYF. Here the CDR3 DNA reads TGTGCCACCAGCAGAACTACAAGGAACGAGCAGTACTTC.

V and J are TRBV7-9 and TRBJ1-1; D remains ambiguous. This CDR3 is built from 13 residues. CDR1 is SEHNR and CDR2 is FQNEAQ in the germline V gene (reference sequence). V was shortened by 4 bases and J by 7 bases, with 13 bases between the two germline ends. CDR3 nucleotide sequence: TGTGCCAGCAGCTCCGCGAGCGGGGATGAAGCTTTCTTT. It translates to CASSSASGDEAFF.